The rows below give T cell receptor beta chains drawn from one sample of a study of blood T cell repertoires in COVID-19. Data came from immunoSEQ multiplex PCR; TCRdb stores just in-frame clones and leaves some out. This sample has around 200,000 clones, with around 85% found just once. Sequenced: PBMCs or T cells enriched from blood (not recorded which). These receptors were obtained from a woman aged 45-65 years in a cohort exposed to, infected with or recovered from COVID-19 (not recorded which). Each CDR3 is given with its conserved first and last residue. The order of the fields is D gene, V gene, clone size, J gene, CDR3 protein, CDR3 DNA. A D gene is named only where the DNA matches it firmly. Not all rows give a size; the values are once, few, many and, for expanded clones, a class.

d_call: NA; v_call: TRBV12-5; clone_size: NA; j_call: TRBJ1-2; cdr3_aa: CASGLDAPYESPLYYGYTF; cdr3_nt: TGTGCTAGTGGTTTGGACGCGCCCTACGAAAGCCCACTCTATTATGGCTACACCTTC
d_call: NA; v_call: TRBV4-1; clone_size: NA; j_call: TRBJ1-1; cdr3_aa: CASSQGSQGIYEAFF; cdr3_nt: TGCGCCAGCAGCCAAGGTTCACAGGGAATTTATGAAGCTTTCTTT
d_call: NA; v_call: TRBV10-3; clone_size: NA; j_call: TRBJ1-5; cdr3_aa: CAISRGSDQPQHF; cdr3_nt: TGTGCCATCAGTCGGGGATCGGATCAGCCCCAGCATTTT
d_call: NA; v_call: TRBV11-2; clone_size: NA; j_call: TRBJ2-5; cdr3_aa: CASSLRAGVGETQYF; cdr3_nt: TGTGCCAGCAGCTTAAGGGCAGGGGTTGGAGAGACCCAGTACTTC
d_call: NA; v_call: TRBV5-6; clone_size: NA; j_call: TRBJ2-7; cdr3_aa: CASSLARYEQYF; cdr3_nt: TGTGCCAGCAGCTTGGCTCGCTACGAGCAGTACTTC
d_call: TRBD2; v_call: TRBV6-5; clone_size: NA; j_call: TRBJ2-7; cdr3_aa: CASSYSLASSSYEQYF; cdr3_nt: TGTGCCAGCAGTTACTCACTAGCGAGCAGCTCCTACGAGCAGTACTTC
d_call: NA; v_call: TRBV29-1; clone_size: once; j_call: TRBJ2-3; cdr3_aa: CSVRSVDTQYF; cdr3_nt: TGCAGCGTTCGGAGTGTAGATACGCAGTATTTT
d_call: TRBD1; v_call: TRBV5-1; clone_size: NA; j_call: TRBJ1-1; cdr3_aa: CASRDQGESTEAFF; cdr3_nt: TGCGCCAGCAGGGATCAGGGGGAGAGCACTGAAGCTTTCTTT
d_call: NA; v_call: TRBV5-1; clone_size: NA; j_call: TRBJ2-5; cdr3_aa: CASSLISRGEETQYF; cdr3_nt: TGCGCCAGCAGCTTGATCTCAAGGGGCGAGGAGACCCAGTACTTC
d_call: TRBD1; v_call: TRBV7-2; clone_size: NA; j_call: TRBJ1-2; cdr3_aa: CASSLYLSGTGIYGYTF; cdr3_nt: TGTGCCAGCAGCTTGTACCTTTCCGGGACAGGGATTTATGGCTACACCTTC
d_call: TRBD1; v_call: TRBV30; clone_size: NA; j_call: TRBJ2-2; cdr3_aa: CAWSDPGQGAGELFF; cdr3_nt: TGTGCCTGGAGTGATCCGGGACAGGGTGCCGGGGAGCTGTTTTTT
d_call: NA; v_call: TRBV7-2; clone_size: few; j_call: TRBJ1-4; cdr3_aa: CASSLGRGGKTLFF; cdr3_nt: TGTGCCAGCAGCTTGGGCAGGGGCGGAAAAACTTTGTTTTTT
d_call: TRBD2; v_call: TRBV15; clone_size: NA; j_call: TRBJ2-5; cdr3_aa: CATSRPGTSGGTQYF; cdr3_nt: TGTGCCACCAGCCGGCCTGGGACTAGCGGAGGGACCCAGTACTTC
d_call: TRBD1; v_call: TRBV3-1/TRBV3-2; clone_size: NA; j_call: TRBJ2-4; cdr3_aa: CASSQGQGSSQNIQYF; cdr3_nt: TGTGCCAGCAGCCAAGGACAGGGGAGTAGTCAAAACATTCAGTACTTC
d_call: NA; v_call: TRBV2; clone_size: NA; j_call: TRBJ1-2; cdr3_aa: CASMEQGWRNYGYTF; cdr3_nt: TGTGCCAGCATGGAACAGGGATGGCGTAACTATGGCTACACCTTC
d_call: TRBD1; v_call: TRBV6-5; clone_size: NA; j_call: TRBJ1-3; cdr3_aa: CASRGQGTGNTIYF; cdr3_nt: TGTGCCAGCCGGGGACAGGGAACTGGAAACACCATATATTTT
d_call: TRBD2; v_call: TRBV30; clone_size: NA; j_call: TRBJ2-7; cdr3_aa: CAWSVKAGGPSYEQYF; cdr3_nt: TGTGCCTGGAGTGTAAAAGCGGGGGGGCCGTCCTACGAGCAGTACTTC
d_call: NA; v_call: TRBV7-3; clone_size: NA; j_call: TRBJ2-3; cdr3_aa: CASSLSSGNPQYF; cdr3_nt: TGTGCCAGCAGCTTATCCTCAGGGAATCCGCAGTATTTT
d_call: NA; v_call: TRBV24-1; clone_size: NA; j_call: TRBJ2-7; cdr3_aa: CATSEGQSSQQYF; cdr3_nt: TGTGCCACCAGTGAAGGACAGAGCTCGCAACAGTACTTC
d_call: TRBD1; v_call: TRBV19; clone_size: NA; j_call: TRBJ1-2; cdr3_aa: CASSIDQGGFYGYTF; cdr3_nt: TGTGCCAGTAGTATAGATCAGGGGGGCTTCTATGGCTACACCTTC
d_call: TRBD1; v_call: TRBV7-9; clone_size: NA; j_call: TRBJ1-1; cdr3_aa: CVDRGGQPNTEAFF; cdr3_nt: TGTGTCGACAGGGGCGGACAGCCGAACACTGAAGCTTTCTTT
d_call: NA; v_call: TRBV30; clone_size: NA; j_call: TRBJ1-2; cdr3_aa: CAWSVPGVGYGYTF; cdr3_nt: TGTGCCTGGAGTGTACCAGGGGTGGGCTATGGCTACACCTTC
d_call: NA; v_call: TRBV30; clone_size: NA; j_call: TRBJ2-4; cdr3_aa: CAWSVGGSDIQYF; cdr3_nt: TGTGCCTGGAGTGTTGGGGGCAGTGACATTCAGTACTTC
d_call: TRBD2; v_call: TRBV6-5; clone_size: NA; j_call: TRBJ2-4; cdr3_aa: CASRTRGGAGNIQYF; cdr3_nt: TGTGCCAGCAGGACCCGCGGGGGGGCGGGAAACATTCAGTACTTC
d_call: TRBD1; v_call: TRBV7-9; clone_size: NA; j_call: TRBJ1-2; cdr3_aa: CASSSPRGTGLGYGYTF; cdr3_nt: TGTGCCAGCAGCTCACCTAGGGGGACAGGGTTGGGGTATGGCTACACCTTC
d_call: NA; v_call: TRBV3-1/TRBV3-2; clone_size: once; j_call: TRBJ1-4; cdr3_aa: CASSYPAQGSEKLFF; cdr3_nt: TGTGCCAGCAGCTACCCGGCGCAGGGTTCTGAAAAACTGTTTTTT
d_call: NA; v_call: TRBV20-1; clone_size: NA; j_call: TRBJ1-1; cdr3_aa: CSASPSTEAFF; cdr3_nt: TGCAGTGCTAGTCCGAGCACTGAAGCTTTCTTT
d_call: TRBD2; v_call: TRBV29-1; clone_size: NA; j_call: TRBJ2-1; cdr3_aa: CSVQLAGGRGEQFF; cdr3_nt: TGCAGCGTTCAACTAGCGGGGGGACGTGGTGAGCAGTTCTTC
d_call: NA; v_call: TRBV5-5; clone_size: NA; j_call: TRBJ1-1; cdr3_aa: CASSLTTVSQGDTEAFF; cdr3_nt: TGTGCCAGCAGCTTGACTACGGTCTCTCAAGGGGACACTGAAGCTTTCTTT
d_call: NA; v_call: TRBV5-1; clone_size: NA; j_call: TRBJ1-4; cdr3_aa: CASRLGGHNEKLFF; cdr3_nt: TGCGCCAGCCGCTTGGGGGGGCATAATGAAAAACTGTTTTTT
d_call: TRBD1; v_call: TRBV30; clone_size: NA; j_call: TRBJ1-2; cdr3_aa: CAWSQQGAYGYTF; cdr3_nt: TGTGCCTGGAGTCAACAGGGGGCCTATGGCTACACCTTC
d_call: NA; v_call: TRBV25-1; clone_size: NA; j_call: TRBJ1-2; cdr3_aa: CASSEWQGYTF; cdr3_nt: TGTGCCAGCAGTGAATGGCAGGGGTACACCTTC
d_call: NA; v_call: TRBV19; clone_size: NA; j_call: TRBJ1-5; cdr3_aa: CASSTRDITQGSQPQHF; cdr3_nt: TGTGCCAGTAGTACCCGGGACATCACACAAGGAAGTCAGCCCCAGCATTTT
d_call: NA; v_call: TRBV28; clone_size: NA; j_call: TRBJ1-6; cdr3_aa: CASSADRDTYNSPLHF; cdr3_nt: TGTGCCAGCAGTGCCGACCGGGACACATATAATTCACCCCTCCACTTT
d_call: NA; v_call: TRBV14; clone_size: NA; j_call: TRBJ2-5; cdr3_aa: CASSNSGASVPETQYF; cdr3_nt: TGTGCCAGCAGTAATTCCGGGGCTAGCGTACCAGAGACCCAGTACTTC
d_call: TRBD1; v_call: TRBV7-7; clone_size: once; j_call: TRBJ2-2; cdr3_aa: CASRPGTADLTGELFF; cdr3_nt: TGTGCTAGCAGGCCCGGGACAGCCGACCTTACCGGGGAGCTGTTTTTT
d_call: TRBD2; v_call: TRBV7-7; clone_size: NA; j_call: TRBJ2-4; cdr3_aa: CASSLSGGRTTATKNIQYF; cdr3_nt: TGTGCTAGCAGCTTATCGGGAGGAAGGACGACAGCGACCAAAAACATTCAGTACTTC
d_call: TRBD1; v_call: TRBV24-1; clone_size: NA; j_call: TRBJ2-7; cdr3_aa: CATTPHPPGTGSYEQYF; cdr3_nt: TGTGCCACCACTCCTCACCCTCCCGGGACAGGGTCCTACGAGCAGTACTTC
d_call: TRBD1; v_call: TRBV12-5; clone_size: NA; j_call: TRBJ2-2; cdr3_aa: CASGWIIGDSTGELFF; cdr3_nt: TGTGCTAGTGGTTGGATAATAGGGGACAGCACCGGGGAGCTGTTTTTT
d_call: NA; v_call: TRBV6-5; clone_size: NA; j_call: TRBJ2-5; cdr3_aa: CASSYVGGRGETQYF; cdr3_nt: TGTGCCAGCAGTTACGTGGGGGGACGAGGAGAGACCCAGTACTTC
d_call: NA; v_call: TRBV30; clone_size: NA; j_call: TRBJ1-5; cdr3_aa: CAWSSDSNQPQHF; cdr3_nt: TGTGCCTGGAGTTCAGATAGCAATCAGCCCCAGCATTTT
d_call: NA; v_call: TRBV6-2/TRBV6-3; clone_size: once; j_call: TRBJ1-2; cdr3_aa: CASSYSARAGSNYGYTF; cdr3_nt: TGTGCCAGCAGTTACTCCGCCCGGGCAGGGTCCAACTATGGCTACACCTTC
d_call: TRBD1; v_call: TRBV28; clone_size: NA; j_call: TRBJ1-5; cdr3_aa: CASSRDRYSNQPQHF; cdr3_nt: TGTGCCAGCAGTCGGGACAGATATAGCAATCAGCCCCAGCATTTT
d_call: TRBD1; v_call: TRBV29-1; clone_size: NA; j_call: TRBJ2-1; cdr3_aa: CSVARTGDNEQFF; cdr3_nt: TGCAGCGTTGCCCGGACAGGGGACAATGAGCAGTTCTTC
d_call: TRBD1; v_call: TRBV6-2/TRBV6-3; clone_size: NA; j_call: TRBJ1-5; cdr3_aa: CASSYTDRVGNQPQHF; cdr3_nt: TGTGCCAGCAGTTACACGGACAGGGTAGGCAATCAGCCCCAGCATTTT
d_call: NA; v_call: TRBV7-2; clone_size: NA; j_call: TRBJ2-2; cdr3_aa: CASSLIVGGTGELFF; cdr3_nt: TGTGCCAGCAGCCTTATAGTCGGGGGCACCGGGGAGCTGTTTTTT
d_call: NA; v_call: TRBV4-3; clone_size: NA; j_call: TRBJ2-7; cdr3_aa: CASSQDVPGAYEQYF; cdr3_nt: TGCGCCAGCAGCCAAGATGTCCCGGGAGCCTACGAGCAGTACTTC
d_call: NA; v_call: TRBV7-5; clone_size: once; j_call: TRBJ1-2; cdr3_aa: CARSLVNPGGEDGYTF; cdr3_nt: TGTGCCAGAAGCTTAGTCAATCCAGGGGGCGAGGATGGCTACACCTTC
d_call: NA; v_call: TRBV15; clone_size: NA; j_call: TRBJ1-2; cdr3_aa: CATSREYRAALGGYTF; cdr3_nt: TGTGCCACCAGCAGGGAGTACAGGGCGGCTTTGGGTGGCTACACCTTC
d_call: TRBD2; v_call: TRBV2; clone_size: NA; j_call: TRBJ2-1; cdr3_aa: CASRERGASSSYNEQFF; cdr3_nt: TGTGCCAGCAGGGAGCGGGGGGCTTCCAGCTCCTACAATGAGCAGTTCTTC
d_call: NA; v_call: TRBV9; clone_size: NA; j_call: TRBJ2-1; cdr3_aa: CASSVADNLFPYNEQFF; cdr3_nt: TGTGCCAGCAGCGTAGCGGACAACCTATTCCCTTACAATGAGCAGTTCTTC
d_call: TRBD1; v_call: TRBV5-4; clone_size: NA; j_call: TRBJ2-3; cdr3_aa: CASSTGQADTQYF; cdr3_nt: TGTGCCAGCAGCACTGGACAGGCAGATACGCAGTATTTT
d_call: NA; v_call: TRBV10-3; clone_size: NA; j_call: TRBJ1-5; cdr3_aa: CAARGAVNQPQHF; cdr3_nt: TGTGCCGCTCGGGGGGCGGTCAATCAGCCCCAGCATTTT
d_call: NA; v_call: TRBV6-2/TRBV6-3; clone_size: NA; j_call: TRBJ2-7; cdr3_aa: CASSRGLQSSYEQYF; cdr3_nt: TGTGCCAGCAGTCGGGGACTCCAAAGCTCCTACGAGCAGTACTTC
d_call: TRBD2; v_call: TRBV7-2; clone_size: NA; j_call: TRBJ2-1; cdr3_aa: CASSRRRTSDLIF; cdr3_nt: TGTGCCAGCAGCCGCCGCAGGACTAGCGATTTGATCTTC
d_call: TRBD1; v_call: TRBV6-5; clone_size: NA; j_call: TRBJ2-7; cdr3_aa: CASKWTRGPYEQYF; cdr3_nt: TGTGCCAGCAAATGGACAAGGGGGCCCTACGAGCAGTACTTC
d_call: NA; v_call: TRBV19; clone_size: NA; j_call: TRBJ1-5; cdr3_aa: CASSPDRYSNQPQHF; cdr3_nt: TGTGCCAGTAGTCCAGACAGATATAGCAATCAGCCCCAGCATTTT
d_call: NA; v_call: TRBV11-3; clone_size: once; j_call: TRBJ2-5; cdr3_aa: CASSTGPIETQYF; cdr3_nt: TGTGCCAGCAGCACTGGGCCGATTGAGACCCAGTACTTC